The following is a T cell receptor (beta chain) sequence with its context. The data originate from a study of shared clonotypes between healthy human individuals. The CDR3 runs to 17 residues. Germline V CDR1 and CDR2: SGDLS, YYNGEE. The V gene end was trimmed by 3 bases and the J gene end by 0 bases; junction bases not matched to a gene: 5. Every subset's genomic DNA went evenly onto several immunoSEQ plates. Profiling relied on immunoSEQ multiplex PCR, and the TCRdb table lists in-frame clones only, not all of them. Of 2,500,000 or so clones detected, over 85% appear once; the ten largest clones hold roughly 0.39%.

Sample: naive CD4+ T cells from PBMCs. The subset: CD45RA+ positively selected. The chain employs TRBV9 and TRBJ2-1; TRBD2 aligns across 11 bases. The TCR comes from a young man in good health. Some clones in this sample may be carry-over from other donors' samples. The CDR3 DNA reads as TGTGCCAGCAGCGACCGACTAGCGGGGTTCTCCTACAATGAGCAGTTCTTC. Its protein product is CASSDRLAGFSYNEQFF.